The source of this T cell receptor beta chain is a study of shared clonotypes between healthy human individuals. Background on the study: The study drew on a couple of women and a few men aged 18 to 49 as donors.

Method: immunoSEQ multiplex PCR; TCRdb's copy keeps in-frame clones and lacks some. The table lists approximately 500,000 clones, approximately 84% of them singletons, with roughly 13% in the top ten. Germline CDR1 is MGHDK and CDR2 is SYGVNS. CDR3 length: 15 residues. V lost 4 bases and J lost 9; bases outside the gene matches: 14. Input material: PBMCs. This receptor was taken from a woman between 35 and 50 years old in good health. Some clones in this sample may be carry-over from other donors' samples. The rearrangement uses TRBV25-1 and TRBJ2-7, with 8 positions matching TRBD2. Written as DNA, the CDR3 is TGTGCCAGCAGTGTTCCGGGACATGCGGGGGGTCTGCAGTACTTC. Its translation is CASSVPGHAGGLQYF.